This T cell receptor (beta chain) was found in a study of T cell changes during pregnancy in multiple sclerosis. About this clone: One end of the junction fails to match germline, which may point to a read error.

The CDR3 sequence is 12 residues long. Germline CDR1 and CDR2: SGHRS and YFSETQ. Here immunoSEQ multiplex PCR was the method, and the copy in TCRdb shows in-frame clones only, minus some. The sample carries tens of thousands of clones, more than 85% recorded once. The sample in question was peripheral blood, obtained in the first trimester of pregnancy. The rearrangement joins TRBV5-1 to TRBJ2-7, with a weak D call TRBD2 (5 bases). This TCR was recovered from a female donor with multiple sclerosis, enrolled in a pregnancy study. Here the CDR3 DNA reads TGCGCCAGCAGGTTGGACTTCTACGAGCAGTACTTC. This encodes CASRLDFYEQYF.